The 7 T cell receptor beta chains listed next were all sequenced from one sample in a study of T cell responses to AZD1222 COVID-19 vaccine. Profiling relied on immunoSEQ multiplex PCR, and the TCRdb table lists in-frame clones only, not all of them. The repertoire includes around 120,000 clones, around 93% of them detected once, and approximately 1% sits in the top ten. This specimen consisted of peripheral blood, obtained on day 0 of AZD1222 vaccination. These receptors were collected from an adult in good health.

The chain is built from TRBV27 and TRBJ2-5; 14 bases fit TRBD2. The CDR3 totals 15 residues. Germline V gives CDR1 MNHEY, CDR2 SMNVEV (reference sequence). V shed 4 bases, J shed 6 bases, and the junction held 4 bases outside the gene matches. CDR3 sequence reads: CASSSGLAGAKTQYF. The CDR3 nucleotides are TGTGCCAGCAGTTCGGGACTAGCGGGAGCCAAGACCCAGTACTTC.

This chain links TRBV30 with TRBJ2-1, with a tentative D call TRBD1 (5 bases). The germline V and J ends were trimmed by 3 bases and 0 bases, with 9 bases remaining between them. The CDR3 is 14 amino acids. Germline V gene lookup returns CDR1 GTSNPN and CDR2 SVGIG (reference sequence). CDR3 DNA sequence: TGTGCCTGGAGATCAGGGTACTCCTACAATGAGCAGTTCTTC. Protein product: CAWRSGYSYNEQFF.

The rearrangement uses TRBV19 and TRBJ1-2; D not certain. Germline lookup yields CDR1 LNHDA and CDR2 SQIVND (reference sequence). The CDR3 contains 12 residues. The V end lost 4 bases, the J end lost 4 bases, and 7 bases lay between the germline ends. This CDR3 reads CASSRAVYGYTF. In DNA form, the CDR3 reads TGTGCCAGTAGTAGGGCGGTCTATGGCTACACCTTC.

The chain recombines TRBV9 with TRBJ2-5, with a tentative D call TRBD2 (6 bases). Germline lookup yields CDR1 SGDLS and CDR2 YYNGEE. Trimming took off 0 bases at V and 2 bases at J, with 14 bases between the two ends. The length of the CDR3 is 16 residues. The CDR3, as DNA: TGTGCCAGCAGCGTAGCTACGCAGACTAGTCAAGAGACCCAGTACTTC. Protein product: CASSVATQTSQETQYF.

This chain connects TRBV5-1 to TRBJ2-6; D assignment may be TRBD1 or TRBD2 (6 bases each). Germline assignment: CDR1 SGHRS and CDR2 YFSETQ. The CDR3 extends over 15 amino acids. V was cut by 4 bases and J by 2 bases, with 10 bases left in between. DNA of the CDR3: TGCGCCAGCAGCCAAGGGGGGACTGGGGCCAACGTCCTGACTTTC. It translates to CASSQGGTGANVLTF. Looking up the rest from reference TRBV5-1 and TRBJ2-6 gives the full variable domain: KAGVTQTPRYLIKTRGQQVTLSCSPISGHRSVSWYQQTPGQGLQFLFEYFSETQRNKGNFPGRFSGRQFSNSRSEMNVSTLELGDSALYLCASSQGGTGANVLTFGAGSRLTVL.

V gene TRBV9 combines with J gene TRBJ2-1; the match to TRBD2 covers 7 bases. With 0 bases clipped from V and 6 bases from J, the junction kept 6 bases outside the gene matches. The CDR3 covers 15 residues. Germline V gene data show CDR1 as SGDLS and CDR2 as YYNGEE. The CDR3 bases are TGTGCCAGCAGCGTAGAGCTTGGGGGGGGCAATGAGCAGTTCTTC. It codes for CASSVELGGGNEQFF.

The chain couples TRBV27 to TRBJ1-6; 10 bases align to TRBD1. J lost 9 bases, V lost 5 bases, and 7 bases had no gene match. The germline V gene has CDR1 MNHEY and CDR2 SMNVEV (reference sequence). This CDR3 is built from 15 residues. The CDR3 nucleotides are TGTGCCAGCAGTCTTCCGGGACAGGGGATTTCACCCCTCCACTTT. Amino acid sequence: CASSLPGQGISPLHF.